These T cell receptor beta chains were read from a single sample in a study of monozygotic twins with inflammatory bowel disease. TCRdb reprocessed the 5' RACE reads; each CDR3 protein has one entry and no DNA is given. The clone table shows about 160,000 distinct CDR3 sequences, with the ten largest holding 2.4%. Sequencing input: blood. The receptors derive from a human donor with ulcerative colitis or Crohn's disease, or a healthy co-twin of an affected twin (not recorded which). The CDR3 runs from the conserved cysteine through the conserved F or W. The order of the fields is J gene, V gene, CDR3 protein.

TRBJ2-3,TRBV20-1,CSARGTPAAWYF
TRBJ1-1,TRBV2,CASTADREDTEAFF
TRBJ1-1,TRBV15,CATSSLMAGMNTEAFF
TRBJ2-5,TRBV5-1,CASSLEGQQETQYF
TRBJ2-7,TRBV7-6,CASSQNQREVTYEQYF
TRBJ1-4,TRBV5-1,CASSSDSATNEKLFF
TRBJ1-4,TRBV19,CASSSSAFTEKLFF
TRBJ2-1,TRBV20-1,CSALAASGRAGEQFF
TRBJ1-1,TRBV2,CASRVDWTEAFF
TRBJ2-7,TRBV5-1,CASSSLRGLNPYEQYF
TRBJ2-6,TRBV2,CASSGEAGANVLTF
TRBJ2-2,TRBV7-2,CASSFRAGGPGELFF
TRBJ2-5,TRBV11-1,CASSLGSQKRGTQETQYF
TRBJ2-7,TRBV7-6,CASSPNRAYEQYF
TRBJ2-3,TRBV19,CASGASGTSRQHF
TRBJ1-2,TRBV20-1,CSALDRGQNYGYTF
TRBJ2-1,TRBV20-1,CSAVQGLAGYEQFF
TRBJ2-1,TRBV12-3/TRBV12-4,CASSTGGVVTNEQFF
TRBJ1-1,TRBV7-7,CASSPLGWGDTEAFF
TRBJ2-1,TRBV24-1,CATSDLATGRDERFF
TRBJ1-1,TRBV2,CASIPLGTEAFF
TRBJ1-1,TRBV2,CASSLGLGAFF